The 29 T cell receptor beta chains given below trace back to one sample, sequenced in a study of Ad26.COV2.S vaccination and SARS-CoV-2 variants. Assay used: immunoSEQ multiplex PCR; TCRdb lists only in-frame clones, some missing. This table holds around 270,000 clones, 70% to 90% found once. The treatment is: roughly 20 received Ad26.COV2.S at low or high dose, single or two shots; roughly five received placebo; per-sample allocation not given. Vaccine and placebo recipients were sampled on day 63 after the first injection. Sequencing used peripheral blood, obtained in a trial of Ad26.COV2.S vaccine versus placebo. The receptors come from a person aged 18 to 65 who received the Ad26.COV2.S COVID-19 vaccine or a placebo.

This chain links TRBV3-1 (or the pseudogene TRBV3-2) with TRBJ1-2; D gene unclear. Germline V CDR1 and CDR2: LGHDT, YNNKEL (reference sequence). This CDR3 region has 10 residues. With 2 bases removed from V and 6 bases from J, the gap between germline ends came to 1 base. The CDR3 DNA reads as TGTGCCAGCAGCCAACATGGCTACACCTTC. Its protein product is CASSQHGYTF.

The chain recombines TRBV19 with TRBJ2-1; D gene unclear. Germline loops: CDR1 LNHDA, CDR2 SQIVND (reference sequence). There are 15 residues in the CDR3. The V end was cut by 1 base, the J end by 3 bases, with 10 bases between. The CDR3 region has the DNA TGTGCCAGTAGTATAGGTCTACGCTACTACAATGAGCAGTTCTTC. This codes for CASSIGLRYYNEQFF.

The rearrangement uses TRBV3-1 (or the pseudogene TRBV3-2) and TRBJ1-2; no clear D. The CDR3 length is 11 residues. V dropped 5 bases and J dropped 5 bases, with 6 bases sitting between them. Germline-derived CDR1 and CDR2 are LGHDT and YNNKEL (reference sequence). The CDR3 coding sequence is TGTGCCAGCAGCTCCGCGTATGGCTACACCTTC. It codes for CASSSAYGYTF.

This clone came up a few times. The V and J genes are TRBV7-8 and TRBJ2-2, with 10 bases lining up with TRBD1. The V and J ends lost 5 bases and 1 base, in that order; junction bases with no gene match: 4. The CDR3 loop spans 16 amino acids. In germline, CDR1 is SGHVS, CDR2 FQNEAQ. CDR3 protein: CASSRTGGLNTGELFF. As DNA, the CDR3 is TGTGCCAGCAGCCGGACAGGGGGACTGAACACCGGGGAGCTGTTTTTT.

The chain is built from TRBV9 and TRBJ1-5; TRBD1 might be the D (5 bases). The length of the CDR3 is 14 residues. Trimming left V 3 bases short and J 6 bases short, with 13 bases between. The germline V gene encodes CDR1 SGDLS and CDR2 YYNGEE. CDR3 residues: CASSDGRRGQPQHF. The CDR3 DNA reads as TGTGCCAGCAGCGACGGTCGAAGGGGTCAGCCCCAGCATTTT.

The chain employs TRBV28 and TRBJ2-7, with 8 nucleotides matching TRBD1. Per germline, CDR1 MDHEN and CDR2 SYDVKM. Trimming at V came to 6 bases and at J to 3 bases, leaving 7 bases not matched to a gene. The CDR3 sequence is 14 residues long. Here the CDR3 reads CASRRTGTRYEQYF. The CDR3 nucleotides are TGTGCCAGCAGGCGGACAGGGACGCGCTACGAGCAGTACTTC.

The V call is TRBV29-1, the J call TRBJ2-5, with 10 bases aligning to TRBD1. V trimming: 5 bases; J trimming: 2 bases; junction bases outside the gene matches: 8. Germline-derived CDR1 and CDR2 are SQVTM and ANQGSEA. The CDR3 covers 15 residues. The CDR3 region has the DNA TGCAGCGTTTGCCCCGGGACAGGGGAGCAAGAGACCCAGTACTTC. Translated: CSVCPGTGEQETQYF. The full variable domain, with the rest looked up from reference TRBV29-1 and TRBJ2-5, is SAVISQKPSRDICQRGTSLTIQCQVDSQVTMMFWYRQQPGQSLTLIATANQGSEATYESGFVIDKFPISRPNLTFSTLTVSNMSPEDSSIYLCSVCPGTGEQETQYFGPGTRLLVL.

This sequence joins TRBV2 and TRBJ1-6, with a possible D match to TRBD1 (5 bases). This CDR3 is built from 14 residues. Trimming removed 4 bases at V and 6 bases at J, with 10 bases between. Germline CDR1 SNHLY, CDR2 FYNNEI. This CDR3 reads CASSGGQGNSPLHF. The CDR3 DNA reads TGTGCCAGCAGTGGAGGTCAGGGTAATTCACCCCTCCACTTT.

The count of this clone is one. The chain joins TRBV25-1 to TRBJ2-5, with TRBD2 matching over 11 bases. V lost 4 bases and J lost 2; bases outside the gene matches: 6. Germline CDR1 and CDR2: MGHDK and SYGVNS. The CDR3 contains 16 residues. The CDR3 nucleotides are TGTGCCAGCAGTGCCGGGACTAGCGGTTATCAAGAGACCCAGTACTTC. Amino acids: CASSAGTSGYQETQYF.

The CDR3 protein is CASRRGRTSGPDTQYF. CDR3 bases: TGCGCCAGCAGGAGGGGCAGGACTAGCGGTCCAGATACGCAGTATTTT. V and J are TRBV10-2 and TRBJ2-3; 10 bases are shared with TRBD2. Germline V lookup: CDR1 WSHSY, CDR2 SAAADI. This CDR3 contains 16 residues. V gave up 6 bases and J gave up 4 bases; unmatched junction bases: 10.

The chain employs TRBV27 and TRBJ2-3, with unresolved D. CDR1 is MNHEY, CDR2 SMNVEV, per germline (reference sequence). The CDR3 is made up of 12 amino acids. V lost 3 bases and J lost 4, with 5 bases in between. CDR3 amino acids: CASSFRSDTQYF. The DNA of the CDR3 is TGTGCCAGCAGTTTCAGGTCAGATACGCAGTATTTT.

This clone was seen a few times. The genes are TRBV6-5 and TRBJ1-2; 10 nucleotides match TRBD1. The junction had 8 bases not matched to a gene; V was cut back by 2 bases and J by 8 bases. Germline values: CDR1 MNHEY, CDR2 SVGAGI. This CDR3 has 15 residues. The CDR3 nucleotides read TGTGCCAGCAGTTACCAAGGGACAGGGGAGGACGGCTACACCTTC. Its translation is CASSYQGTGEDGYTF.

V is TRBV2 and J is TRBJ2-2; either TRBD1 or TRBD2 may fit D (6 bases each). V lost 6 bases and J lost 1, with 12 bases in between. Germline-derived CDR1 and CDR2 are SNHLY and FYNNEI. This CDR3 has 15 amino acids. CDR3 DNA: TGTGCCAGCAGCCGCGAGGGGGGGAACACCGGGGAGCTGTTTTTT. This sequence encodes CASSREGGNTGELFF.

The V and J genes are TRBV15 and TRBJ1-6, with D possibly matching TRBD1 (5 bases). Germline values: CDR1 LNHNV, CDR2 YYDKDF (reference sequence). V gave up 5 bases and J gave up 6 bases, with 17 bases separating them. CDR3 length: 16 amino acids. This chain's CDR3 is CATSDTGDAFNSPLHF. The CDR3 DNA is TGTGCCACCAGCGACACGGGGGACGCTTTTAATTCACCCCTCCACTTT.

The chain links TRBV7-3 to TRBJ2-6; 7 nucleotides match TRBD1. CDR1 and CDR2 from the germline V gene are SGHTA and FQGTGA. Trimming removed 1 base from V and 0 bases from J; junction bases left unmatched: 9. This CDR3 spans 19 amino acids. The CDR3: CASSLKPAGGSSGANVLTF. The DNA of the CDR3 is TGTGCCAGCAGCTTAAAACCAGCAGGGGGAAGCTCTGGGGCCAACGTCCTGACTTTC.

The chain recombines TRBV2 with TRBJ2-3; tentative D call: TRBD2 (6 bases). The CDR3 totals 12 residues. Trimming removed 5 bases at V and 5 bases at J, with 8 bases between. Germline V lookup: CDR1 SNHLY, CDR2 FYNNEI. Written as DNA, the CDR3 is TGTGCCAGCAGTCGGGGGTTAGATACGCAGTATTTT. It encodes CASSRGLDTQYF.

The chain recombines TRBV7-9 with TRBJ2-1, with D perhaps being TRBD1 or TRBD2 (5 bases each). V was cut by 1 base and J by 4 bases, with 17 bases left in between. The CDR3 has 17 amino acids. Per the germline V gene, CDR1 is SEHNR and CDR2 is FQNEAQ (reference sequence). The CDR3 coding sequence is TGTGCCAGCAGCTTAGAATGGTATGGGGACGGATACAATGAGCAGTTCTTC. Residues: CASSLEWYGDGYNEQFF.

The chain uses TRBV27 and TRBJ2-1, with TRBD2 matching over 7 bases. This CDR3 is built from 14 residues. J was trimmed by 6 bases and V by 2 bases; bases with no gene match: 4. Germline-derived CDR1 and CDR2 are MNHEY and SMNVEV (reference sequence). The CDR3 is CASSLQGLTNEQFF. For the CDR3, the DNA is TGTGCCAGCAGTTTACAGGGACTAACCAATGAGCAGTTCTTC.

The genes are TRBV27 and TRBJ1-1, with D tentatively TRBD1 (5 bases). V lost 5 bases, J lost 5 bases, and 12 bases lay in between. Germline V gives CDR1 MNHEY, CDR2 SMNVEV (reference sequence). This CDR3 is built from 13 residues. Written as DNA, the CDR3 is TGTGCCAGCAGTCGACACGGGGGAACTGAAGCTTTCTTT. As protein: CASSRHGGTEAFF.

The gene calls are TRBV7-9 and TRBJ2-1; D remains ambiguous. Germline values: CDR1 SEHNR, CDR2 FQNEAQ (reference sequence). This CDR3 region has 13 residues. V was pared by 3 bases and J by 7 bases, with 10 bases between. The CDR3 bases are TGTGCCAGCAGCTTCAGAGGCCGGAATGAGCAGTTCTTC. This codes for CASSFRGRNEQFF.

The V gene is TRBV7-2, the J gene TRBJ2-2; no definite D call. Trimming stripped 1 base from V and 4 bases from J, with 13 bases between. The CDR3 contains 16 residues. Germline loops: CDR1 SGHTA, CDR2 FQGNSA. CDR3 nucleotides: TGTGCCAGCAGCTTAGGTCGGGCCCCTCTCACCGGGGAGCTGTTTTTT. This translates into CASSLGRAPLTGELFF.

The J gene is TRBJ2-7, the V gene TRBV7-2; D is possibly TRBD1 (8 bases). V dropped 5 bases and J dropped 4 bases, with 18 bases sitting between them. Germline assignment: CDR1 SGHTA and CDR2 FQGNSA. This CDR3 is built from 15 residues. The CDR3 bases are TGTGCCAGCAGCCCCCGGACAGGGAGGGGTTACGAGCAGTACTTC. Translation gives CASSPRTGRGYEQYF.

The chain joins TRBV5-6 to TRBJ2-2, with 7 bases aligning to TRBD2. Germline V gives CDR1 SGHDT, CDR2 YYEEEE. The V gene end was trimmed by 4 bases and the J gene end by 4 bases; junction bases not matched to a gene: 10. The CDR3 has 16 residues. The CDR3 bases are TGTGCCAGCAGCGGCGGCGGCTTAGCGGGCACCGGGGAGCTGTTTTTT. Its translation: CASSGGGLAGTGELFF.

This chain links TRBV4-2 with TRBJ2-4, with D possibly matching TRBD1 (5 bases). Trimming took off 1 base at V and 0 bases at J, with 13 bases between the two ends. This CDR3 spans 17 amino acids. The germline V gene encodes CDR1 LGHNA and CDR2 YNFKEQ. CDR3 sequence: CASSQGLKGLAKNIQYF. CDR3 DNA: TGTGCCAGCAGCCAAGGATTAAAGGGGCTAGCCAAAAACATTCAGTACTTC.

The chain is built from TRBV7-9 and TRBJ1-2; D possibly corresponds to TRBD1 (6 bases). The CDR3 loop spans 15 amino acids. The V end lost 4 bases, the J end lost 7 bases, and 19 bases lay between the germline ends. From germline, CDR1 is SEHNR and CDR2 FQNEAQ (reference sequence). CDR3 DNA sequence: TGTGCCAGCAGCTGGGGGGAGATTAAGACAGGTGGCTACACCTTC. Translation: CASSWGEIKTGGYTF. The full variable domain, its missing parts supplied by reference TRBV7-9 and TRBJ1-2, is DTGVSQNPRHKITKRGQNVTFRCDPISEHNRLYWYRQTLGQGPEFLTYFQNEAQLEKSRLLSDRFSAERPKGSFSTLEIQRTEQGDSAMYLCASSWGEIKTGGYTFGSGTRLTVV.

V and J are TRBV18 and TRBJ2-7, with D perhaps matching TRBD1 (7 bases). V lost 3 bases to trimming and J lost 2 bases, with 11 bases between them. Germline-derived CDR1 and CDR2 are KGHSH and LQKENI. This CDR3 region has 14 residues. CDR3 bases: TGTGCCAGCTCACCCCAGGGGGGCCCCTACGAGCAGTACTTC. Translated, it gives CASSPQGGPYEQYF.

The chain joins TRBV5-1 to TRBJ2-1; 8 bases are shared with TRBD2. Germline V CDR1 and CDR2: SGHRS, YFSETQ. The V segment lost 0 bases and the J segment 6 bases; nucleotides outside the gene matches: 5. The CDR3 has 15 amino acids. The CDR3 region is CASSLERGGSNEQFF. CDR3 coding DNA: TGCGCCAGCAGCTTGGAACGGGGGGGCAGCAATGAGCAGTTCTTC. Using reference TRBV5-1 and TRBJ2-1 for the parts outside the CDR3, the full variable domain is KAGVTQTPRYLIKTRGQQVTLSCSPISGHRSVSWYQQTPGQGLQFLFEYFSETQRNKGNFPGRFSGRQFSNSRSEMNVSTLELGDSALYLCASSLERGGSNEQFFGPGTRLTVL.

CDR3 sequence: CASSLGGIVAGAFPTSLNSSQYF. CDR3 nucleotide sequence: TGCGCCAGCAGCTTGGGAGGTATAGTAGCGGGGGCATTTCCTACGAGCCTGAATTCGTCGCAGTACTTC. This sequence joins TRBV5-1 and TRBJ2-7; 9 nucleotides line up with TRBD2. This CDR3 is built from 23 residues. Germline V gene lookup returns CDR1 SGHRS and CDR2 YFSETQ. V lost 0 bases to trimming and J lost 9 bases; unmatched junction nucleotides: 34.

This chain links TRBV2 with TRBJ2-2; 10 bases line up with TRBD1. J gave up 5 bases and V 8 bases, and 2 bases lay outside the gene matches. CDR3 length: 13 residues. Germline V gene lookup returns CDR1 SNHLY and CDR2 FYNNEI. This CDR3 is CASDRGRTGELFF. DNA for the CDR3: TGTGCCAGCGACAGGGGGCGGACCGGGGAGCTGTTTTTT.